The entry below describes one T cell receptor beta chain. CDR1 is KGHSH and CDR2 is LQKENI in the germline V gene. The V and J ends lost 4 bases and 4 bases respectively, with 8 bases between them. The CDR3 has 13 amino acids. This sample's treatment: randomized to nivolumab then ipilimumab (arm A) or the reverse (arm B). This record comes from a study of sequential checkpoint blockade in melanoma. The repertoire was sequenced with immunoSEQ multiplex PCR; TCRdb's copy has only in-frame clones and lacks some. This sample has about 5,000 clones; approximately 23% occur once, and the top ten carry about 9%.

The receptor was isolated from a human donor with melanoma. V and J are TRBV18 and TRBJ2-1; D gene uncertain. The sample here was tumor tissue (inferred from file names), taken from a patient given nivolumab and ipilimumab in sequence. CDR3 DNA sequence: TGTGCCAGCTCACGGGCAGAATACAATGAGCAGTTCTTC. Translated: CASSRAEYNEQFF.